This T cell receptor beta chain was profiled in a study of human T cells and chemical hapten exposure. Study information: Each patch test put 0.01% DPC on the upper back, and results were read at 6 days. Patients having alopecia areata, totalis or universalis were mostly female.

Study-wide results and caveats: Controls formed significantly fewer large CDR3 similarity clusters than expanded TCRs did.

This clonotype was observed a few times. Its antigen is not identified. Documented time point: patch test 1, 2 weeks after DPC sensitization. This sample's treatment: therapeutic diphenylcyclopropenone sensitization with weekly scalp DPC. MiXCR, run by TCRdb on the RACE reads, gives a single entry per CDR3 protein. The data contain 350,000 or so distinct CDR3 sequences, around 7% of them singletons. In germline, CDR1 is MGHDK, CDR2 SYGVNS. Trimming pared 4 bases from V and 2 bases from J, leaving 11 bases between. CDR3 size: 14 residues. The V call is TRBV25-1, the J call TRBJ2-5, with D possibly called TRBD1 or TRBD2 (5 bases each). The sample in question was whole blood, obtained in connection with sensitization to the hapten diphenylcyclopropenone (DPC). This receptor was identified in a woman younger than 35 with alopecia areata. Some clones in this sample may be carry-over from other donors' samples. This CDR3 is CASSGPGPQETQYF. CDR3 DNA sequence: TGTGCCAGCAGTGGTCCGGGACCGCAAGAGACCCAGTACTTC.